This passage covers 11 T cell receptor beta chains from one sample sequenced in a study of T cell clonality in common variable immunodeficiency. This table comes from immunoSEQ multiplex PCR, and its TCRdb copy is limited to in-frame clones, with some not included. This repertoire holds tens of thousands of clones, and none appear only once. The sequenced material came from peripheral blood mononuclear cells. These TCRs come from a person aged 18 to 69 in good health.

This clone was recorded many times. The read halts 3 residues ahead of the CDR3 end, with the missing end drawn from the germline J gene. The rearrangement uses TRBV7-2 and TRBJ2-7; no reliable D call. Germline loops: CDR1 SGHTA, CDR2 FQGNSA. The V gene lost 2 bases and the J gene lost 5 bases, with 13 bases spanning the gap. The CDR3 is 14 residues long. The CDR3 loop is CASSLNTVLDEQYF. The CDR3 DNA, read in part, is TGTGCCAGCAGCTTAAATACGGTTCTTGACGAG.

This clone was seen many times. Read data end 3 residues before the CDR3 end; the end is taken from the germline J gene. This chain uses TRBV3-1 (or the pseudogene TRBV3-2) with TRBJ2-7, with 11 positions matching TRBD2. There are 14 residues in the CDR3. V shed 2 bases and J 6 bases; nucleotides not matched to a gene: 3. Looked up from germline, CDR1 is LGHDT and CDR2 is YNNKEL (reference sequence). CDR3 in amino acids: CASSQFSGGVEQYF. CDR3 bases read: TGTGCCAGCAGCCAATTTAGCGGGGGGGTCGAG.

In this sample, this clone turned up many times. The read falls 3 residues short of the CDR3 end, and the missing part is taken from the germline J gene. The rearrangement uses TRBV6-2 or TRBV6-3 and TRBJ2-1; tentatively, D is TRBD1 (6 bases). Germline V gives CDR1 MNHEY, CDR2 SVGEGT. Trimming shortened V by 6 bases and J by 6 bases, and 12 bases separated the two germline ends. This CDR3 is built from 13 residues. The DNA read from the CDR3 is TGTGCCAGCAGCCCCGACAGGAGCAATGAG. As protein: CASSPDRSNE. In full, the CDR3 is CASSPDRSNEQFF.

This clone was seen many times. The CDR3 end lies 3 residues beyond the end of the read and is filled in from the germline J gene. The rearrangement joins TRBV20-1 to TRBJ2-3, with 8 bases fitting TRBD2. V dropped 6 bases and J dropped 5; count of bases not matched to a gene: 10. Germline V gives CDR1 DFQATT, CDR2 SNEGSKA (reference sequence). The CDR3 is 14 amino acids. The sequenced part of the CDR3 DNA is TGCAGTGCCGGGGTAGCGGGGTTCGGAGATACG. Translating gives CSAGVAGFGDT. The whole CDR3 sequence reads CSAGVAGFGDTQYF.

This clone was counted at least ten times. The CDR3 is cut off 3 residues early in the read; its end comes from the germline J gene. The gene calls are TRBV5-4 and TRBJ2-3; possibly TRBD2 for D (6 bases). The CDR3 has 16 residues. The germline V gene has CDR1 SGHNT and CDR2 YYREEE (reference sequence). V lost 0 bases and J lost 0, with 11 bases in between. This CDR3 is CASSLGLGTSTDTQYF. The CDR3 bases that were read are TGTGCCAGCAGCTTGGGACTGGGGACTAGCACAGATACG. Drawing the rest from reference TRBV5-4 and TRBJ2-3, the complete variable domain is ETGVTQSPTHLIKTRGQQVTLRCSSQSGHNTVSWYQQALGQGPQFIFQYYREEENGRGNFPPRFSGLQFPNYSSELNVNALELDDSALYLCASSLGLGTSTDTQYFGPGTRLTVL.

This clone occurred a few times. The read ends 3 residues shy of where the CDR3 ends; the end is completed using the germline J gene. The chain has TRBV2 and TRBJ2-2; 9 nucleotides agree with TRBD2. With V trimmed by 7 bases and J by 7 bases, 10 bases remained unmatched. Germline V lookup: CDR1 SNHLY, CDR2 FYNNEI. The CDR3 runs 15 residues. The CDR3 loop is CASTQREAQGGELFF. Partial CDR3 DNA: TGTGCCAGCACACAGCGGGAGGCCCAGGGCGGGGAG.

This clone was detected many times. Read sequence stops 3 residues before the CDR3 end, and the germline J gene provides the missing end. The genes are TRBV20-1 and TRBJ1-5, with D possibly matching TRBD1 (5 bases). The CDR3 contains 13 residues. The germline V and J ends were trimmed by 5 bases and 4 bases, with 12 bases remaining between them. The germline gives CDR1 DFQATT, CDR2 SNEGSKA (reference sequence). The DNA read from the CDR3 is TGCAGTGCTCCGGTAGGGGCAAATCAGCCC. It encodes CSAPVGANQP. The full-length CDR3 reads as CSAPVGANQPQHF.

This clone was observed many times. The read stops 3 residues short of the end of the CDR3; the missing end is completed from the germline J gene. J is TRBJ1-1 and V is TRBV7-2, with 7 bases identical to TRBD1. Per germline, CDR1 SGHTA and CDR2 FQGNSA. The CDR3 loop spans 14 amino acids. The V segment lost 3 bases and the J segment 0 bases; nucleotides outside the gene matches: 1. The covered CDR3 bases are TGTGCCAGCAGCTTGGGACAGATGAACACTGAA. The encoded protein is CASSLGQMNTE. The whole CDR3 is CASSLGQMNTEAFF.

This clone was seen ten or more times. Sequencing ends 3 residues short of the CDR3 end; the germline J gene provides the rest. The V call is TRBV5-1, the J call TRBJ2-2, with TRBD2 identical over 7 bases. Germline CDR1 SGHRS, CDR2 YFSETQ. V lost 6 bases to trimming and J lost 1 base; unmatched junction nucleotides: 6. This CDR3 contains 15 residues. The CDR3 reads CASTPERGNTGELFF. CDR3 DNA, as far as it was read: TGCGCCAGCACGCCCGAGCGGGGGAACACCGGGGAG. Full variable domain (remainder filled in from reference TRBV5-1 and TRBJ2-2): KAGVTQTPRYLIKTRGQQVTLSCSPISGHRSVSWYQQTPGQGLQFLFEYFSETQRNKGNFPGRFSGRQFSNSRSEMNVSTLELGDSALYLCASTPERGNTGELFFGEGSRLTVL.

This clone was picked up many times. Read coverage stops 3 residues before the CDR3 terminus; the germline J gene supplies the remainder. This sequence joins TRBV30 and TRBJ1-1, with TRBD1 as a possible D gene (6 bases). Looked up from germline, CDR1 is GTSNPN and CDR2 is SVGIG (reference sequence). V was pared by 3 bases and J by 3 bases, with 11 bases between. CDR3 length equals 13 residues. Incomplete CDR3 DNA: TGTGCCTGGAGACAGGGTGATCACACTGAA. It encodes CAWRQGDHTE. The full CDR3 protein reads CAWRQGDHTEAFF.

This clone was detected many times. The read falls 3 residues short of the CDR3 end, and the missing part is taken from the germline J gene. The V and J genes are TRBV7-2 and TRBJ2-5, with D perhaps matching TRBD1 (5 bases). V was shortened by 5 bases and J by 0 bases, with 10 bases between the two germline ends. The CDR3 runs to 14 residues. Per germline, CDR1 SGHTA and CDR2 FQGNSA. Here the CDR3 reads CASSQRRDQETQYF. The part of the CDR3 DNA that was read is TGTGCCAGCAGCCAGCGCAGGGACCAAGAGACC. The full variable domain, with the rest looked up from reference TRBV7-2 and TRBJ2-5, is GAGVSQSPSNKVTEKGKDVELRCDPISGHTALYWYRQSLGQGLEFLIYFQGNSAPDKSGLPSDRFSAERTGGSVSTLTIQRTQQEDSAVYLCASSQRRDQETQYFGPGTRLLVL.